The T cell receptor beta chain described here comes from a study of blood T cells in healthy people across ages. General study points: TCR beta diversity was tightly associated with the proportion of naive T cells.

Sample-barcoded 5' priming and a J-beta primer mix drove a second PCR of roughly 6 to 12 cycles. TCRdb processed the 5' RACE reads anew with MiXCR; each CDR3 protein has one entry. The data show just under 550,000 distinct CDR3 sequences, under 30% seen once. Staff drew ten milliliters of peripheral blood from each donor. From germline, CDR1 is SGHAT and CDR2 FQNNGV. The CDR3 has 17 residues. Concerning this clonotype: Its antigen is unknown.

Separately, the same data were catalogued under a study of T cells of mothers and their children. That work states: Each 15 ul cDNA reaction used roughly 1.5 ug RNA; all RNA was used.

The clonotype was recovered from a boy aged 10-17 years in good health. J is TRBJ2-1 and V is TRBV11-2; TRBD1 aligns across 7 bases. The assigned J gene may be wrong: the sequence end matches TRBJ2-5 better. The sample taken for sequencing was blood. CDR3 region: CASSLATVRGNRETQYF. In nucleotides, the CDR3 is TGTGCCAGCAGCTTGGCCACCGTCAGGGGGAATAGGGAGACCCAGTACTTC.